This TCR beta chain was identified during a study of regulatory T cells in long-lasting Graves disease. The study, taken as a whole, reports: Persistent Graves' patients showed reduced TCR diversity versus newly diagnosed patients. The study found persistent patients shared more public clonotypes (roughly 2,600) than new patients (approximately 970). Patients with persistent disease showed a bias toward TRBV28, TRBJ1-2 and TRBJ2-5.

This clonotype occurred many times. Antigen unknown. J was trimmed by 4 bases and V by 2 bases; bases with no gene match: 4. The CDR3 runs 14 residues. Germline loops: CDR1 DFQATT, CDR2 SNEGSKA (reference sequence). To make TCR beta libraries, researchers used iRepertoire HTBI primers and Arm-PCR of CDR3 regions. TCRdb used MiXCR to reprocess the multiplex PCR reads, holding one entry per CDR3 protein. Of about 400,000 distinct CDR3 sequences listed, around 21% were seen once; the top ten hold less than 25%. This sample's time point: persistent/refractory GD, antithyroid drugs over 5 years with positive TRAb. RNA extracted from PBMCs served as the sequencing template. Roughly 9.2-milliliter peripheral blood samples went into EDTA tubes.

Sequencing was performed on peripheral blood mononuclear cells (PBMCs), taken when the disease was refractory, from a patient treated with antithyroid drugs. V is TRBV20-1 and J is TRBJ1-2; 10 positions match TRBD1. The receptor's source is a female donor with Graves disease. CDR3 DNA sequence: TGCAGTGCTAGAAAGACAGGGGGCGGCTATGGCTACACCTTC. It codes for CSARKTGGGYGYTF.